What follows are 16 T cell receptor beta chains derived from one specimen sequenced in a study of identical twins. TCRdb itself ran the 5' RACE reads through MiXCR, one entry per CDR3 protein. The sample has fewer than 650,000 distinct CDR3 sequences; roughly 7.2% are singletons. The same data also contributed to another study, on yellow fever vaccine responses in identical twins.

Sequenced material: PBMCs. The receptors derive from a woman between 18 and 30 years old in good health.

V and J are TRBV20-1 and TRBJ1-6; D is unresolved. The germline V gene encodes CDR1 DFQATT and CDR2 SNEGSKA (reference sequence). V was pared by 6 bases and J by 9 bases, with 15 bases between. CDR3 size: 13 residues. Here the CDR3 reads CSASWQTGSPLHF. The CDR3 DNA sequence: TGCAGTGCCTCGTGGCAGACTGGTTCACCCCTCCACTTT.

There are a few counts of this clonotype. V usage is TRBV11-2 and J usage is TRBJ2-2; 9 bases match TRBD2. Germline V gene data show CDR1 as SGHAT and CDR2 as FQNNGV. V lost 1 base and J lost 0; bases outside the gene matches: 6. CDR3 length: 18 amino acids. CDR3 DNA: TGTGCCAGCAGCTTAGGTAGCGGGGGCCCCGCGAACACCGGGGAGCTGTTTTTT. It specifies CASSLGSGGPANTGELFF.

The chain links TRBV3-1 to TRBJ2-5; D is tentatively TRBD1 or TRBD2 (6 bases each). The V end was cut by 4 bases, the J end by 4 bases, with 13 bases between. Germline V gene data show CDR1 as LGHDT and CDR2 as YNNKEL (reference sequence). The CDR3 spans 14 residues. The DNA for the CDR3 is TGTGCCAGCAGCCCCGGTGGGGGGCCAGAGACCCAGTACTTC. Translated: CASSPGGGPETQYF.

V and J are TRBV7-9 and TRBJ2-5; the D gene is possibly TRBD2 (6 bases). Looked up from germline, CDR1 is SEHNR and CDR2 is FQNEAQ (reference sequence). V was clipped by 8 bases and J by 4 bases, with 17 bases between them. CDR3 length equals 14 residues. CDR3 sequence reads: CASGTGEPSETQYF. CDR3 coding DNA: TGTGCCAGCGGGACGGGGGAACCATCAGAGACCCAGTACTTC. Variable domain in full (rest from reference TRBV7-9 and TRBJ2-5): DTGVSQNPRHKITKRGQNVTFRCDPISEHNRLYWYRQTLGQGPEFLTYFQNEAQLEKSRLLSDRFSAERPKGSFSTLEIQRTEQGDSAMYLCASGTGEPSETQYFGPGTRLLVL.

Many counts were recorded for this clonotype. This chain connects TRBV15 to TRBJ2-3, with 8 bases aligning to TRBD2. Losses at the gene ends were 1 base for V and 5 bases for J; bases not matched to a gene: 5. Germline values: CDR1 LNHNV, CDR2 YYDKDF (reference sequence). This CDR3 region has 15 residues. The CDR3 bases are TGTGCCACCAGCAGAGCGGGGACTAGTGGAGATACGCAGTATTTT. Its protein product is CATSRAGTSGDTQYF. Together with reference TRBV15 and TRBJ2-3, the CDR3 gives the full variable domain: DAMVIQNPRYQVTQFGKPVTLSCSQTLNHNVMYWYQQKSSQAPKLLFHYYDKDFNNEADTPDNFQSRRPNTSFCFLDIRSPGLGDTAMYLCATSRAGTSGDTQYFGPGTRLTVL.

In its sample, this clonotype was seen many times. The chain is built from TRBV12-3 or TRBV12-4 and TRBJ1-1; TRBD1 matches 10 bases. CDR3 length equals 15 residues. V lost 6 bases and J lost 6; bases outside the gene matches: 10. CDR3 residues: CASSSEPGQGSEAFF. CDR3 coding DNA: TGTGCCAGCAGCTCTGAACCGGGACAGGGGTCTGAAGCTTTCTTT.

The gene calls are TRBV15 and TRBJ2-3; tentative D call: TRBD2 (7 bases). CDR3 size: 16 residues. The V end was cut by 0 bases, the J end by 5 bases, with 15 bases between. CDR1 and CDR2 (germline): LNHNV, YYDKDF (reference sequence). Written as DNA, the CDR3 is TGTGCCACCAGCAGAGATGGGGGGGGCGCGGGAGATACGCAGTATTTT. Translating gives CATSRDGGGAGDTQYF.

This clonotype was seen more than once but under ten times. The chain has TRBV10-3 and TRBJ2-6; the D gene is possibly TRBD2 (5 bases). V was cut by 10 bases and J by 0 bases, with 13 bases left in between. Germline values: CDR1 ENHRY, CDR2 SYGVKD. This CDR3 comprises 15 residues. The chain's CDR3 is CATTGRDSGANVLTF. The DNA of the CDR3 is TGTGCCACAACTGGACGGGACTCTGGGGCCAACGTCCTGACTTTC.

This clonotype was counted many times. V gene TRBV6-4 combines with J gene TRBJ1-1, with D tentatively TRBD1 (6 bases). CDR3 length: 14 residues. The germline V gene encodes CDR1 MRHNA and CDR2 SNTAGT. V lost 4 bases and J 3 bases, leaving 12 bases between the germline ends. CDR3 DNA: TGTGCCAGCAGTGCGTCCAGGGGATACACTGAAGCTTTCTTT. This translates into CASSASRGYTEAFF.

This clonotype was picked up many times. This sequence joins TRBV20-1 and TRBJ2-5; D is ambiguous. The CDR3 is 17 residues long. Germline CDR1 and CDR2: DFQATT and SNEGSKA (reference sequence). The V end was cut by 4 bases, the J end by 1 base, with 22 bases between. The CDR3 spells CSAKLGEGNTIQETQYF. The DNA of the CDR3 is TGCAGTGCTAAACTGGGTGAAGGGAACACTATCCAAGAGACCCAGTACTTC.

A few counts support this clonotype. The rearrangement links TRBV10-3 to TRBJ2-1, with 11 nucleotides matching TRBD2. The CDR3 runs to 16 residues. Germline values: CDR1 ENHRY, CDR2 SYGVKD. V was pared by 9 bases and J by 0 bases, with 7 bases of the junction left unmatched. The CDR3 here is CAISGRALSSYNEQFF. In DNA form, the CDR3 reads TGTGCCATTAGCGGGAGGGCCCTAAGCTCCTACAATGAGCAGTTCTTC.

This clonotype occurred a few times. J is TRBJ1-5 and V is TRBV27; D is undetermined. V was pared by 10 bases and J by 0 bases, with 10 bases between. The germline CDR1 and CDR2 sequences are MNHEY and SMNVEV (reference sequence). CDR3 length: 13 residues. In DNA, the CDR3 is TGTGCCATTGGAGGCCCTAGCAATCAGCCCCAGCATTTT. This gives the protein CAIGGPSNQPQHF.

Many counts were recorded for this clonotype. This sequence joins TRBV10-3 and TRBJ2-3, with 16 nucleotides matching TRBD2. The CDR3 has 17 amino acids. After removal of 5 bases from V and 1 base from J, the junction contained 3 bases not matched to a gene. Germline V gene lookup returns CDR1 ENHRY and CDR2 SYGVKD. CDR3 sequence (DNA): TGTGCCATCAGTCCCGGGACTAGCGGGAGGGGCACAGATACGCAGTATTTT. It specifies CAISPGTSGRGTDTQYF.

This clonotype was seen many times. The V and J genes are TRBV5-1 and TRBJ2-7; TRBD2 matches 7 bases. CDR1 SGHRS and CDR2 YFSETQ come from the germline V gene. The CDR3 runs to 13 residues. Trimming removed 7 bases from V and 3 bases from J; junction bases left unmatched: 7. The CDR3: CASQSAGDYEQYF. In DNA, the CDR3 is TGCGCCAGCCAATCGGCGGGAGACTACGAGCAGTACTTC.

In this sample, this clonotype turned up many times. This chain uses TRBV11-2 with TRBJ1-2; maybe TRBD1 (5 bases). CDR1 is SGHAT and CDR2 is FQNNGV in the germline V gene. CDR3 length: 16 residues. V was shortened by 3 bases and J by 5 bases, with 19 bases between the two germline ends. The CDR3 here is CASSFRQPGLGYGYTF. CDR3 coding DNA: TGTGCCAGCAGCTTTAGACAGCCAGGTCTTGGGTATGGCTACACCTTC.

The chain recombines TRBV4-1 with TRBJ2-1; maybe TRBD1 (5 bases). In germline, CDR1 is MGHRA, CDR2 YSYEKL. The CDR3 extends over 14 amino acids. Trimming removed 0 bases at V and 8 bases at J, with 11 bases between. The CDR3 here is CASSQDTGAYEQFF. The CDR3 DNA sequence: TGCGCCAGCAGCCAAGATACTGGGGCCTATGAGCAGTTCTTC.